This T cell receptor (beta chain) is drawn from a study of blood T cells in healthy people across ages. The sample holds a few counts of this clonotype. The CDR3 runs 17 residues. Trimming pared 3 bases from V and 10 bases from J, leaving 25 bases between. The germline V gene has CDR1 SGDLS and CDR2 YYNGEE. The use of a sample-barcoded 5' primer and a J-beta primer mix characterized a second PCR of about 6 to 12 cycles. Each cDNA molecule was tagged by a template-switch adaptor with 12 random nucleotides. TCRdb independently ran MiXCR on the 5' RACE reads; one entry per CDR3 protein. The sample includes more than 650,000 distinct CDR3 sequences, around 24% of them seen just once. A further study also used this sample, focusing on T cells of mothers and their children. That source notes: Three healthy Caucasian mothers, along with their six children, were the donors. Each mother gave over 8.5 million TCR beta CDR3 reads; each child, around 2.8 million.

The genes are TRBV9 and TRBJ1-4, with D perhaps TRBD1 (6 bases). The receptor was derived from a boy aged 5 to 17 in good health. Sequencing used blood. The CDR3 coding sequence is TGTGCCAGCAGCGCCCCCTCCACAGGGTGGGCTATGGGAAAACTGTTTTTT. Protein: CASSAPSTGWAMGKLFF. The full variable domain, in which reference TRBV9 and TRBJ1-4 provide the parts outside the CDR3, is DSGVTQTPKHLITATGQRVTLRCSPRSGDLSVYWYQQSLDQGLQFLIQYYNGEERAKGNILERFSAQQFPDLHSELNLSSLELGDSALYFCASSAPSTGWAMGKLFFGSGTQLSVL.